This TCR beta chain was sequenced in a study of cytomegalovirus exposure and HLA in healthy donors. Study summary: Genetic ancestry analysis placed around 76% of the roughly 400 donors that were genotyped in the Caucasian-associated cluster.

Notes on this clone: Its specificity is not known. Its ends do not fully match the called genes, so a read error is possible.

CDR1 and CDR2 from the germline V gene are SEHNR and FQNEAQ (reference sequence). This CDR3 region has 13 residues. It was with 60 Vbeta and 13 Jbeta primers that the PCR ran. Libraries were prepared by immunoSEQ multiplex PCR; TCRdb keeps only in-frame clonotypes and omits some of them. The table has fewer than 250,000 clones, about 84% seen once. Whole-study findings and limits: Within an earlier analysis, most TCR beta V segments proved productive either about 90% or about 30% of the time. Later analysis revealed greater clonal expansion in HLA-associated TCR beta chains than in equally common others.

The gene calls are TRBV7-9 and TRBJ1-2; no reliable D call. The receptor was derived from a woman aged 25-40 years in good health and CMV-seropositive. The sequenced sample was PBMCs. The CDR3 loop reads CSSSLGAKPGYTF. The CDR3 region has the DNA TGTTCCAGCAGCTTAGGTGCCAAGCCGGGCTACACCTTC.